This T cell receptor beta chain stems from a study of neurological immune-mediated disorders. This clonotype was detected many times. Its target is unknown. The CDR3 is 16 residues long. Germline-derived CDR1 and CDR2 are LGHDT and YNNKEL (reference sequence). V gave up 1 base and J gave up 0 bases, with 13 bases separating them. PBMCs stored at -80 C, numbering 2 million, were the origin of the unsorted libraries. cDNA synthesis was performed by 5'RACE with 10-nucleotide random UMIs. TCRdb analysed the 5' RACE reads with MiXCR anew, one entry per CDR3 protein. The profile shows approximately 32,000 distinct CDR3 sequences, less than 8.5% of them singletons. General observations from the study: It was HTLV-1-associated myelopathy that showed the most TCR clonal expansion, while multiple sclerosis showed the least, falling below healthy controls. Expanded clones shared no identical CDR3 amino acid sequences across subjects, which suggested private TCR-beta repertoires in all groups.

The source is a woman between 35 and 50 years old in good health. The material sequenced was PBMCs. The chain uses TRBV3-1 and TRBJ2-7; D gene ambiguous. This CDR3 is CASSQVPRKSSYEQYF. CDR3 bases: TGTGCCAGCAGCCAAGTTCCACGTAAGAGCTCCTACGAGCAGTACTTC.